This T cell receptor beta chain was captured by sequencing in a study of T cell responses to AZD1222 COVID-19 vaccine (dated by TCRdb to the early 2020s). The study in broad terms: AZD1222 recipients given second doses at about 4 weeks or at about 12 weeks were pooled, since spike-specific TCR depth and breadth were not found to differ between the two schedules. Trial participants were enrolled by age into subgroups of 18-55, 56-69 and 70-plus years, and roughly 150, 30 and 60 TCR-sequenced participants, respectively, were included in these subgroups. TCR sequencing covered approximately 230 trial participants: approximately 200 given two doses of AZD1222 and 26 given two doses of MenACWY control vaccine. What the work shows at the level of the full study, not this receptor alone: In the small 56-69-year group, the increase in depth fell short of significance, most likely because of low power. The whole spike protein was spanned by vaccine-associated CD4 TCRs, and dominant responses were seen in regions 160-218 and 743-854. Nearly half of unique spike-specific TCRs reportedly recognized epitopes outside regions mutated in the B.1.351 and B.1.1.7 variants. Because no samples from the day 14 peak response were available, repertoires could be characterized only after the peak T cell response. After two AZD1222 doses, spike-specific TCR breadth and depth were significantly higher than at day 0 and than in MenACWY recipients. Conclusions about previously exposed vaccinees were limited because only six or seven AZD1222 recipients were SARS-CoV-2 seropositive at baseline. Participants were mostly white British and included more females than males, and it was suggested by the authors that clonal diversity may have been underestimated.

The CDR3 sequence holds 15 residues, the cysteine and phenylalanine included. The sequence is cut down to CDR3 DNA, 45 bases in frame from base 1. Taken from the germline V gene, the CDR1 and CDR2 loops are SGHTA and FQGTGA. V sheds 2 bases and J sheds 0 bases, leaving 5 bases between their ends. The CDR3 regions of human TCRbeta chains were subjected to immunosequencing. As for the original processing: Repertoire TCRs were matched against a reference library of SARS-CoV-2-specific TCRs generated with the MIRA antigen-specificity platform. Breadth was defined as the fraction of unique TCRs that were SARS-CoV-2-associated. Depth was defined as the fraction of total T cells that were SARS-CoV-2-associated. Using the MIRA data, every spike-specific TCR was mapped to the spike region that the TCR reacted to and assigned to either a CD4 or a CD8 class. Log10-transformed breadth and depth values were compared by one-way ANOVA with Sidak's multiple comparisons tests. Imported from immuneACCESS, the table was reduced by TCRdb to in-frame sequences with V and J called. These copies leave out some clones; in studies compared against another copy, an unresolved V gene accounts for under half, and the cause of the remainder is not known. That table supplies the V and J calls and clone size; D and trimming were determined from the DNA. Across this sample there are tens of thousands of clones, with just under 90% seen only once. Approximately 5.4% of the sample rests with the top ten.

This specimen's time point label, interpreted: baseline before first vaccination. Vaccinee samples were obtained from the UK trials COV001 and COV002, which included a single-blind randomized controlled phase 2/3 trial of AZD1222 (ChAdOx1 nCoV-19) in healthy adults. For TCRbeta chain sequencing, PBMC samples were collected from trial participants at day 0 and at day 28 after the second dose. This clone came up a few times. The target of this receptor is not known. No quality values exist for individual bases; no much larger clone is one base distant. The sequenced sample was peripheral blood, obtained on day 0 of AZD1222 vaccination. The origin of this receptor is an adult in good health. The chain couples TRBV7-3 to TRBJ1-6; the D gene remains uncertain. In nucleotide form, the sequence is TGTGCCAGCAGCTTAGGTCCCTCCTATAATTCACCCCTCCACTTT. Translated, it reads CASSLGPSYNSPLHF.